These T cell receptor beta chains were read from a single sample in a study of identical twins. A single record per CDR3 protein comes from TCRdb applying MiXCR to the 5' RACE reads. The data contain around 95,000 distinct CDR3 sequences, 5.9% of them seen just once; the ten biggest clones take up about 12%. Sequenced input: memory T cells sorted from blood. These receptors came from a woman between 50 and 59 years old in good health. Each CDR3 is given with its conserved first and last residue. The D gene is left open where the match is weak. Clone size appears in some rows only: once, few, many, or a class for an expanded clone.

d_call clone_size j_call v_call cdr3_aa
TRBD2 few TRBJ2-7 TRBV4-2 CASSQDWREVSYEQYF
TRBD2 few TRBJ2-1 TRBV7-8 CASSLLLAGNYNEQFF
. many TRBJ1-5 TRBV29-1 CSVASGLQQPQHF
TRBD1 many TRBJ2-1 TRBV6-6 CASSYGGTGRTNEQFF
TRBD1 few TRBJ1-2 TRBV5-1 CASSSPGTAYGYTF
. few TRBJ2-6 TRBV15 CATSRGGAAGANVLTF
. . TRBJ1-2 TRBV7-8 CASSLGRLGTRDGYTF
TRBD1 many TRBJ1-2 TRBV6-6 CASSDRGYGYTF
. . TRBJ2-2 TRBV19 CASRIGQVGELFF
. few TRBJ2-5 TRBV18 CASSPSGRIQETQYF
TRBD2 many TRBJ2-1 TRBV20-1 CSARDLKSSGRAREQFF
TRBD1 many TRBJ2-5 TRBV7-9 CASSLIPSGQGVTQYF
. many TRBJ2-5 TRBV20-1 CSASANSPSGETQYF
. few TRBJ2-6 TRBV6-1 CASKTGTGANVLTF
. many TRBJ1-1 TRBV5-1 CASSTHPGTRTEAFF
. many TRBJ2-3 TRBV12-3/TRBV12-4 CASSHGRDTQYF
TRBD2 many TRBJ2-5 TRBV27 CASGGSRVAQYF
. medium-sized TRBJ2-1 TRBV29-1 CSAYPLGSYNEQFF
. few TRBJ2-1 TRBV4-1 CASSQEGSGLRSYNEQFF
TRBD1 many TRBJ1-1 TRBV18 CASSRQGADTEAFF
. many TRBJ1-3 TRBV5-1 CASSLSGSGNTIYF
. . TRBJ2-6 TRBV7-9 CASSLRGGSGANVLTF
. many TRBJ2-3 TRBV7-9 CASSRSWDTQYF
. many TRBJ1-1 TRBV6-5 CASSYDILNTEAFF
. . TRBJ1-1 TRBV6-5 CASSYSPAGGGLNTEAFF
TRBD1 . TRBJ1-2 TRBV9 CASSEGQGSYGYTF
. many TRBJ1-4 TRBV9 CASSVRGQLNEKLFF
. many TRBJ2-7 TRBV20-1 CSAILPGVLKQYF
TRBD2 many TRBJ2-1 TRBV6-5 CASSPQLAALGHNEQFF
. many TRBJ1-1 TRBV7-2 CASSLDGLGTEAFF
TRBD2 many TRBJ2-5 TRBV7-8 CASRLAGYQETQYF
TRBD2 . TRBJ2-1 TRBV7-9 CASSLGSSGSYNEQFF
. many TRBJ1-1 TRBV10-3 CAISLKGTEAFF
TRBD2 many TRBJ2-3 TRBV19 CASSSSSGRATDTQYF
. many TRBJ2-1 TRBV12-3/TRBV12-4 CASSPSGAGGEFF
. few TRBJ1-1 TRBV6-5 CASSYSSSGLTEAFF
. many TRBJ2-2 TRBV20-1 CSARAVGGPGELFF
. many TRBJ2-3 TRBV20-1 CSAMGASGVFFTDTQYF
TRBD1 . TRBJ2-6 TRBV19 CASSLTGTGSLRSGANVPTF
. many TRBJ2-1 TRBV4-2 CASSQAMGDEQFF
TRBD2 . TRBJ2-3 TRBV20-1 CSADRRTSGSVDTQYF
TRBD1 . TRBJ1-2 TRBV19 CASSPGTVRGYTF
. . TRBJ2-1 TRBV12-3/TRBV12-4 CASRGIDNEQFF
. few TRBJ2-4 TRBV12-3/TRBV12-4 CASSRTGSYQYF